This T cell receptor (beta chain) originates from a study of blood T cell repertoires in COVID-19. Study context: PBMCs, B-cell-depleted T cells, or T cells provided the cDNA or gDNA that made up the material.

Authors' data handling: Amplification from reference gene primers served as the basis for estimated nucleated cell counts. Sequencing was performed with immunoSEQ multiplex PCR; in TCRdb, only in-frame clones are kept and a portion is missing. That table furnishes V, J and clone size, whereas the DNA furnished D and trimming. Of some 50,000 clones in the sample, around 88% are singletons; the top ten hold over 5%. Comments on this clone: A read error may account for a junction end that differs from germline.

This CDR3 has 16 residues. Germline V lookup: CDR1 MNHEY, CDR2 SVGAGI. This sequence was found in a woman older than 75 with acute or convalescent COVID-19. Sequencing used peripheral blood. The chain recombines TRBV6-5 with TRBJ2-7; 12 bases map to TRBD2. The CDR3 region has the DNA TGTGCCAACAGTTTCACTCGACTAGCGGGGGCCTACGAGCAGTACTTC. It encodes CANSFTRLAGAYEQYF.